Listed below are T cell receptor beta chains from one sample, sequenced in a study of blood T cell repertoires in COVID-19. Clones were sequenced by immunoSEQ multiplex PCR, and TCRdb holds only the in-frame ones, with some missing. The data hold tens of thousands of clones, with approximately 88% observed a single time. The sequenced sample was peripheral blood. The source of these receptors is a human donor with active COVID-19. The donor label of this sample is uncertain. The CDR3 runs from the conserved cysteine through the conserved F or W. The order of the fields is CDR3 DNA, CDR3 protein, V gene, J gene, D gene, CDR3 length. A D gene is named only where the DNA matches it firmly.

TGCGCCAGCAGCCAAGACCTCGGGACAGAATATTCCTACGAGCAGTACTTC	CASSQDLGTEYSYEQYF	TRBV4-3	TRBJ2-7	TRBD1	17
TGTGCCAGCAGTAATCCGGGACAGGGGGACGAGACCCAGTACTTC	CASSNPGQGDETQYF	TRBV3-1/TRBV3-2	TRBJ2-5	TRBD1	15
TGTGCCAGCAGCCCCCCCGGGACATCCTCCTACGAGCAGTACTTC	CASSPPGTSSYEQYF	TRBV3-1/TRBV3-2	TRBJ2-7	NA	15
TGTGCCAGCAGTTTAGGGCAGCCTGGAAACACCATATATTTT	CASSLGQPGNTIYF	TRBV28	TRBJ1-3	NA	14
TGTGCCACCAGCAGAGATGGGGAGGGGAGGAATGGTGAAAAACTGTTTTTT	CATSRDGEGRNGEKLFF	TRBV15	TRBJ1-4	NA	17
TGCGCCAGCAGCTTGGCCGGGACTGCCAGCTCCTACGAGCAGTACTTC	CASSLAGTASSYEQYF	TRBV5-1	TRBJ2-7	NA	16
TGTGCCAGCAGCCCCAGGGTAACTTTGGCCACTGAAGCTTTCTTT	CASSPRVTLATEAFF	TRBV5-6	TRBJ1-1	NA	15
TGTGCCAGCAGCTTAACCCCGGGACTCTACGAGCAGTACTTC	CASSLTPGLYEQYF	TRBV7-3	TRBJ2-7	NA	14
TGCGCCAGCAGCCGAAAATGGACAGGCAATCAGCCCCAGCATTTT	CASSRKWTGNQPQHF	TRBV4-1	TRBJ1-5	NA	15
TGTGCCAGCAGCAAATTTCCCGACTATGGCTACACCTTC	CASSKFPDYGYTF	TRBV21-1	TRBJ1-2	NA	13
TGTGCCAGCAGCTTAGGGCGGGAGAACACCGGGGAGCTGTTTTTT	CASSLGRENTGELFF	TRBV7-2	TRBJ2-2	NA	15
TGTGCCAGCAGCGGGGACAGCCGAAACTATGGCTACACCTTC	CASSGDSRNYGYTF	TRBV6-5	TRBJ1-2	TRBD1	14
TGCAGCGTCGGGGACAGCTCCTACTCTGGAAACACCATATATTTT	CSVGDSSYSGNTIYF	TRBV29-1	TRBJ1-3	TRBD1	15
TGCGCCAGCAGCCCCGGGGGGGCGGGCGATGAAAAACTGTTTTTT	CASSPGGAGDEKLFF	TRBV5-1	TRBJ1-4	NA	15
TGTGCCAGCAGTTCCCGGGTCGCGAACACCGGGGAGCTGTTTTTT	CASSSRVANTGELFF	TRBV27	TRBJ2-2	NA	15
TGTGCCAGCACAAGGACAGCGAACACCGGGGAGCTGTTTTTT	CASTRTANTGELFF	TRBV11-2	TRBJ2-2	NA	14
TGTGCCAGCAGTAACGCGGCCTTAAATGAAAAACTGTTTTTT	CASSNAALNEKLFF	TRBV6-5	TRBJ1-4	NA	14
TGTGCCAGCAGCCCCGACGCGGATCCTAACTATGGCTACACCTTC	CASSPDADPNYGYTF	TRBV7-2	TRBJ1-2	NA	15
TGTGCCAGTAATCCGGGACAGGGTAACACTGAAGCTTTCTTT	CASNPGQGNTEAFF	TRBV19	TRBJ1-1	TRBD1	14
TGCAGCGTGAAAGGTCTGGGCGTTGCAACAGATACGCAGTATTTT	CSVKGLGVATDTQYF	TRBV29-1	TRBJ2-3	NA	15
TGTGCCAGCAGCTTCCGGGGAGGCTCCTACGAGCAGTACTTC	CASSFRGGSYEQYF	TRBV5-4	TRBJ2-7	NA	14
TGTGCCAGCAGTTTATCGACAGGGGACCAAGGGAAGAACACTGAAGCTTTCTTT	CASSLSTGDQGKNTEAFF	TRBV27	TRBJ1-1	TRBD1	18
TGTGCCAGTAGTAACCCGGCGGGGGTGACAGATACGCAGTATTTT	CASSNPAGVTDTQYF	TRBV19	TRBJ2-3	TRBD2	15
TGTGCCAGCAGCGAGAACAGGGCGAACACTGAAGCTTTCTTT	CASSENRANTEAFF	TRBV7-3	TRBJ1-1	NA	14
TGCGCCAGCAGCTTGCAGGACTACACAGATACGCAGTATTTT	CASSLQDYTDTQYF	TRBV5-1	TRBJ2-3	NA	14
TGTGCCAGCAGCCCACACGGGGGGAGCTCCTACGAGCAGTACTTC	CASSPHGGSSYEQYF	TRBV11-3	TRBJ2-7	TRBD2	15
TGCGCCAGCAGCTCCAACCCTAGCGATCAAGAGACCCAGTACTTC	CASSSNPSDQETQYF	TRBV5-1	TRBJ2-5	NA	15
TGTGCCAGCAGCCTGCGGGACAGGGTCTCCGAGCAGTACTTC	CASSLRDRVSEQYF	TRBV7-2	TRBJ2-7	TRBD1	14
TGTGCCAGCGGTCGGGACAGGGGATCGCAGGGCTATGGCTACACCTTC	CASGRDRGSQGYGYTF	TRBV19	TRBJ1-2	TRBD1	16
TGTGCCAGCAGCTTATGGGGGGGCCATGGCTACACCTTC	CASSLWGGHGYTF	TRBV7-2	TRBJ1-2	NA	13
TGTGCCAGCAGTATAACAGGGGGCCGTGAAAAACTGTTTTTT	CASSITGGREKLFF	TRBV2	TRBJ1-4	TRBD1	14
TGCGCCAGCAGCCAAGATCTCGGGACTCCCTATGGCTACACCTTC	CASSQDLGTPYGYTF	TRBV4-3	TRBJ1-2	NA	15
TGTGCCAGCATCCCGGGGGTTTTAGGTCAATCGTCAATGAACACTGAAGCTTTCTTT	CASIPGVLGQSSMNTEAFF	TRBV5-4	TRBJ1-1	NA	19
TGTGCCAGCAGCCCCAGGGGTTATACGCAGTATTTT	CASSPRGYTQYF	TRBV14	TRBJ2-3	NA	12
TGTGCCAGTACTCAGGGCGATACGCAGTATTTT	CASTQGDTQYF	TRBV2	TRBJ2-3	NA	11
TGTGCCAGCAGTTACTCGAAGGAGGTTAGCTACGAGCAGTACTTC	CASSYSKEVSYEQYF	TRBV6-5	TRBJ2-7	NA	15